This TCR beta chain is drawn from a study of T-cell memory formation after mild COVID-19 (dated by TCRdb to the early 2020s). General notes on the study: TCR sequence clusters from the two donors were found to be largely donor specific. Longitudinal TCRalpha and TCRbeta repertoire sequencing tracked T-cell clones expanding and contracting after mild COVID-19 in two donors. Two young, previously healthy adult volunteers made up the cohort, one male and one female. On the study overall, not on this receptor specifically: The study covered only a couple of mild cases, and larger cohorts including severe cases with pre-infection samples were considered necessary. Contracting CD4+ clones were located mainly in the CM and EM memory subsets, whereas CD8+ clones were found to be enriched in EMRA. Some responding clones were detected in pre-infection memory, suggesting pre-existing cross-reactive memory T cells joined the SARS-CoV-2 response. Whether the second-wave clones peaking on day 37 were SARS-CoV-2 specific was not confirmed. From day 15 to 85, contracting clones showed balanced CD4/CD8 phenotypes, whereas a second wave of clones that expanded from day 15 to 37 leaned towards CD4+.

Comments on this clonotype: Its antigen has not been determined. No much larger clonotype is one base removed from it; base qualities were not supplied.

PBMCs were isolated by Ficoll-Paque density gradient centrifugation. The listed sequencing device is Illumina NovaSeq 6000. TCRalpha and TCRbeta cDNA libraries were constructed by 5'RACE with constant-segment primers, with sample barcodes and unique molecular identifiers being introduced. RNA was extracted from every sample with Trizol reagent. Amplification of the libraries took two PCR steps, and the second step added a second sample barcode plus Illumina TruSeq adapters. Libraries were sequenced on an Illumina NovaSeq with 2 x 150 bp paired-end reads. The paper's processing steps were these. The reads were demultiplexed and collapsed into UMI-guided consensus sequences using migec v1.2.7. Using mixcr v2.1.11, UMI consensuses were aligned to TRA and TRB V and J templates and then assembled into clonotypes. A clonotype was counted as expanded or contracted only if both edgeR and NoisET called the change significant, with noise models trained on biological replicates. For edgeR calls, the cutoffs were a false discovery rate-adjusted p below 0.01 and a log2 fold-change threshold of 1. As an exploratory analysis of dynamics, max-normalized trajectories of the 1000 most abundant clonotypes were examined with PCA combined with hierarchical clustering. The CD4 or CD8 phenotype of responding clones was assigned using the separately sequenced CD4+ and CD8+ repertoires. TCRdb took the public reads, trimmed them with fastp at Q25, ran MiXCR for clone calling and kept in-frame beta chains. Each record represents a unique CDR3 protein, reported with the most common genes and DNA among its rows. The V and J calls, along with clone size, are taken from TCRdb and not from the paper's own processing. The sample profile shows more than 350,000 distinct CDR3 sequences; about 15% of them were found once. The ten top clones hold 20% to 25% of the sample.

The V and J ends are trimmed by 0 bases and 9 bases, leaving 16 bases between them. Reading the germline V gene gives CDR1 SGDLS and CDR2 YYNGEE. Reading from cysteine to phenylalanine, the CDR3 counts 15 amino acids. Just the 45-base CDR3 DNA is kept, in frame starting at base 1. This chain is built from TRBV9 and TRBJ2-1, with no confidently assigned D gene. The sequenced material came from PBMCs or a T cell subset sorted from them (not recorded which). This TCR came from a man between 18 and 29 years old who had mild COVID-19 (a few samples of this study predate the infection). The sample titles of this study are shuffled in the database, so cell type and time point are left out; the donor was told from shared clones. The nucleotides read TGTGCCAGCAGCGTAGAAATAGGGCCCCCAGGTGAGCAGTTCTTC. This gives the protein CASSVEIGPPGEQFF.